The present T cell receptor (beta chain) was sequenced within a study of response to subunit inactivated influenza vaccine. Study-wide results and caveats: There was a suggestion from the authors that each seasonal influenza vaccination recruits few new T cells.

TCRdb itself ran the RT-PCR reads through MiXCR, one entry per CDR3 protein. This table holds roughly 700,000 distinct CDR3 sequences, roughly 14% found once. Germline values: CDR1 MNHEY, CDR2 SVGEGT. Trimming pared 7 bases from V and 9 bases from J, leaving 13 bases between. The CDR3 consists of 12 residues. As to this clonotype: The antigen remains undetermined.

The chain combines TRBV6-2 or TRBV6-3 with TRBJ2-1, with no clear D. The specimen comprised PBMCs from blood, sampled about 11 days after vaccination. The receptor comes from a man aged 45-65 years who received an inactivated influenza vaccine. The CDR3 nucleotides are TGTGCCAGCACTTTTCAGTCGGGTGAGCAGTTCTTC. It is translated as CASTFQSGEQFF.